What follows is one T cell receptor beta chain and its context. The sample originates from a study of control samples from healthy donors and cancer patients. Sequencing used immunoSEQ multiplex PCR; TCRdb keeps in-frame clones, though not all of them. The sample has some 130,000 clones, about 87% seen once; the top ten hold roughly 3.2%. This CDR3 is 11 amino acids long. The V gene's germline CDR1 is WSHSY and CDR2 SAAADI. Trimming took 3 bases from V and 12 from J, leaving 11 bases between them. The sequence was obtained from a man aged 40-49 years in good health. The chain carries TRBV10-2 and TRBJ1-2; D uncertain. What was sequenced was blood. The CDR3 sequence is CASSDGPTHTF. In nucleotides, the CDR3 is TGCGCCAGCAGTGACGGCCCTACTCACACCTTC.